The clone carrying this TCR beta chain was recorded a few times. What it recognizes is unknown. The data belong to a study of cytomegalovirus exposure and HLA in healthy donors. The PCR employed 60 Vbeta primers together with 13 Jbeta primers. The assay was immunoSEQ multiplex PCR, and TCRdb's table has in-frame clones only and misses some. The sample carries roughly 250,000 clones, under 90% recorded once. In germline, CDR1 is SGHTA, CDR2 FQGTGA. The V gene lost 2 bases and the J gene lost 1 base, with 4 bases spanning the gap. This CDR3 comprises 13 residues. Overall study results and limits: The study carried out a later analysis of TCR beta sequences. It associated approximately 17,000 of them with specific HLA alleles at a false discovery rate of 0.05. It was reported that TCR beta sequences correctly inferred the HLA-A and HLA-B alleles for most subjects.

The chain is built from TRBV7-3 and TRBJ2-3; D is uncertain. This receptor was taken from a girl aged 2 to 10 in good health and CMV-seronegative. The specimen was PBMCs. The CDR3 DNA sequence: TGTGCCAGCAGCTTATTCGGCACAGATACGCAGTATTTT. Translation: CASSLFGTDTQYF.